This is a list of T cell receptor beta chains from one sample in a study of CXCR3-negative and CXCR3-positive naive CD8 T cells. One entry per CDR3 protein, without DNA, is what TCRdb gives after re-calling the 5' RACE reads. The sample has roughly 55,000 distinct CDR3 sequences. The source material was naive CXCR3+ CD8+ T cells from blood. These receptors were collected from a human donor in good health. Some clones in this sample may be carry-over from other donors' samples. Each CDR3 is given with its conserved first and last residue. The order of the fields is CDR3 length, V gene, clone size, J gene, CDR3 protein. Clone size is stated in some rows and not others, as once, few, many or a class when expanded.

15	TRBV6-1	.	TRBJ2-6	CASSADSTGANVLTF
14	TRBV12-3/TRBV12-4	.	TRBJ2-1	CASTLTGLVDEQFF
15	TRBV7-2	.	TRBJ2-7	CASSPHFSKHYEQYF
13	TRBV29-1	.	TRBJ2-5	CSVGQGLAMVQYF
14	TRBV7-2	.	TRBJ2-7	CASSHPGQAYEQYF
12	TRBV4-1	.	TRBJ1-1	CASSMTGTEAFF
12	TRBV4-3	.	TRBJ1-2	CASSQENDGYTF
13	TRBV19	.	TRBJ2-7	CASSMSGFYEQYF
14	TRBV11-2	.	TRBJ2-7	CASSLVSYLYEQYF
16	TRBV5-5	.	TRBJ2-1	CASSLSDLNSYNEQFF
13	TRBV14	.	TRBJ2-1	CASSEFLGNEQFF
13	TRBV14	.	TRBJ1-2	CASRGRQDYGYTF
15	TRBV7-9	.	TRBJ2-4	CASSLALTWRDIQYF
15	TRBV28	.	TRBJ1-5	CASSLGGMGNQPQHF
14	TRBV11-2	.	TRBJ2-7	CASSPQASTYEQYF
16	TRBV10-2	.	TRBJ2-7	CASSDQTSEGPYEQYF
17	TRBV11-2	.	TRBJ2-3	CASSLEGDWGSTDTQYF
15	TRBV29-1	.	TRBJ2-2	CSAQASGGFGGELFF
15	TRBV2	.	TRBJ2-3	CASSGNREGADTQYF
16	TRBV12-3/TRBV12-4	.	TRBJ2-1	CASSQDGTGALYEQFF
14	TRBV7-7	medium-sized	TRBJ2-5	CASSPIRGGETQYF
17	TRBV10-3	.	TRBJ1-2	CAISESNSGRGEDGYTF
15	TRBV16	.	TRBJ1-5	CASSQGTGSNQPQHF
13	TRBV18	.	TRBJ2-7	CASSPADEYEQYF
14	TRBV5-1	.	TRBJ1-2	CASSPSGPAYGYTF
15	TRBV3-1	.	TRBJ2-2	CASTKRQGAIGELFF
14	TRBV7-2	.	TRBJ2-7	CASSLAGGEGEQYF
20	TRBV5-1	medium-sized	TRBJ2-7	CASSLGRTSDVNLYTYEQYF
14	TRBV29-1	.	TRBJ2-1	CSVVSLGNYNEQFF
14	TRBV27	.	TRBJ1-1	CASSLRGGITEAFF
14	TRBV5-5	.	TRBJ1-2	CASSLHPGNYGYTF